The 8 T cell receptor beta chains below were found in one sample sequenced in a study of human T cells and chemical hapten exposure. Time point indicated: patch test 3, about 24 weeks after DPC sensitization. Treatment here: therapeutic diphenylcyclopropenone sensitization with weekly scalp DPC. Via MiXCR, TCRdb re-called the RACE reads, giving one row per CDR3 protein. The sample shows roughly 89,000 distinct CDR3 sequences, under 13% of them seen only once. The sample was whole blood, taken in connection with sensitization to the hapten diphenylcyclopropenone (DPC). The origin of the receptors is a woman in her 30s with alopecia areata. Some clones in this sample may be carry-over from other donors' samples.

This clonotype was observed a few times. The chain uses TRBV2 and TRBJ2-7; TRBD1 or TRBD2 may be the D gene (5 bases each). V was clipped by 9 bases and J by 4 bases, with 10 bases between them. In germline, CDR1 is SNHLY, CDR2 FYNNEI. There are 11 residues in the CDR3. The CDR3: CASGRQYEQYV. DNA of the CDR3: TGTGCCAGTGGGAGACAGTACGAGCAGTACGTC.

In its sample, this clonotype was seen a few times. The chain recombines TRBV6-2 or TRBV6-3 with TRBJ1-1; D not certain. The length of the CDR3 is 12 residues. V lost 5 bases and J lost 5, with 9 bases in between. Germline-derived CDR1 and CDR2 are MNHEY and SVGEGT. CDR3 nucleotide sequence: TGTGCCAGCAGTGAACAGAGGACTGAAGCTTTCTTT. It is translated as CASSEQRTEAFF.

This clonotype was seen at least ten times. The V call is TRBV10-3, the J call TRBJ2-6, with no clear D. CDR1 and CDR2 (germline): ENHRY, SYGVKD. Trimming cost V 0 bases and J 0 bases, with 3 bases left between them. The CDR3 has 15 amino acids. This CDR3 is CAISESDSGANVLTF. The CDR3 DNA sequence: TGTGCCATCAGTGAGTCGGACTCTGGGGCCAACGTCCTGACTTTC.

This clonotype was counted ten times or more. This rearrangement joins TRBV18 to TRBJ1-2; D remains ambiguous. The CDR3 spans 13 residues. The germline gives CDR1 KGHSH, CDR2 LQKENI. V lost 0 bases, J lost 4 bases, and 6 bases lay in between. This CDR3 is CASSPPVIYGYTF. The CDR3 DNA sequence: TGTGCCAGCTCACCACCGGTCATCTATGGCTACACCTTC.

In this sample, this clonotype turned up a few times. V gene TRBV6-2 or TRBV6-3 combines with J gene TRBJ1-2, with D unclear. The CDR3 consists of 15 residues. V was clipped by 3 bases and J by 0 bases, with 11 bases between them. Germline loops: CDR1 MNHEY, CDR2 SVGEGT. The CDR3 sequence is CASSYNGRANYGYTF. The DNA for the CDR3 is TGTGCCAGCAGTTATAACGGCAGAGCTAACTATGGCTACACCTTC.

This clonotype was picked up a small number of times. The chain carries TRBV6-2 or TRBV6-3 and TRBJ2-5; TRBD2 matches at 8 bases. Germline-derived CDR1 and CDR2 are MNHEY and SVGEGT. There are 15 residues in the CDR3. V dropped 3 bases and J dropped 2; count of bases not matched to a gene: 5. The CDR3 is CASSYPLAEQETQYF. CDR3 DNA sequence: TGTGCCAGCAGTTATCCACTAGCGGAACAAGAGACCCAGTACTTC.

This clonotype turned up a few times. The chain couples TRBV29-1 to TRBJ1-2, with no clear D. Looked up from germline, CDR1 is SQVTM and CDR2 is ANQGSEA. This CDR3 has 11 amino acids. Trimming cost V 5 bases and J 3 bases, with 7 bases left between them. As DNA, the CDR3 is TGCAGCGTTAAGGTGGACTATGGCTACACCTTC. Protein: CSVKVDYGYTF.

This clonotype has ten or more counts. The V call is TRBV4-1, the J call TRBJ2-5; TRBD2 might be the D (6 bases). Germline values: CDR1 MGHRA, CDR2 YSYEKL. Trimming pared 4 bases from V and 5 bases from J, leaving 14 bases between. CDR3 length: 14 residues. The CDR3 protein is CASSRPGTLETQYF. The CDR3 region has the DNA TGCGCCAGCAGCCGCCCCGGGACTTTGGAGACCCAGTACTTC.